This T cell receptor (beta chain) was captured by sequencing in a study of blood T cell repertoires in COVID-19. TCRdb's copy holds only in-frame clones and misses some; the assay was immunoSEQ multiplex PCR. The table shows under 150,000 clones, with 75% to 90% occurring only once. Sequenced material: peripheral blood. The receptor's source is a woman aged 50 to 60 who had recovered from COVID-19.

The CDR3 protein is CASSSSGDTQYF. DNA for the CDR3: TGTGCCAGCAGCTCTAGTGGCGATACGCAGTATTTT. The genes are TRBV7-9 and TRBJ2-3; no definite D call. This CDR3 is built from 12 residues. Looked up from germline, CDR1 is SEHNR and CDR2 is FQNEAQ (reference sequence). V was cut by 4 bases and J by 6 bases, with 8 bases left in between.